This TCR beta chain was identified during a study of blood T cell repertoires in COVID-19 (dated by TCRdb to 2020 to 2022). With regard to the full study: The collaborator samples originated in the United States, Italy and Spain and spanned the acute and convalescent phases of COVID-19. The prospective study material was composed of cDNA or gDNA derived from T cells, B-cell-depleted T cells, or PBMCs. Nearly every sample came with metadata listing a de-identified subject ID, COVID-19 status, age in years and sex. Deeply sampled blood TCRbeta repertoires from subjects exposed to, actively infected with, or recovered from COVID-19 were included in the dataset. The repertoires were released in a freely available public database meant as a resource for research on the immune response to SARS-CoV-2. The samples were drawn from two sources: the first 160 participants of the ongoing ImmuneRACE study, and 1,000 to 1,500 subjects contributed by 6 global collaborators. HLA class I and class II types, where available, came from metadata supplied by the sample provider rather than from assay-based typing. The study at large found these results: The quantity of clinical and demographic metadata differed by source and by participant and was supplied without curation.

The immunoSEQ Assay, a bias-controlled multiplex PCR, was used to amplify TCRbeta CDR3 regions from genomic DNA. As for the authors' bioinformatics: Nucleated cell counts per sample were estimated from amplification of reference gene primers within the assay. Sequence reads were collapsed and filtered to measure the absolute abundance of every unique TCRbeta CDR3 rearrangement. For each sample, productive Simpson clonality was calculated by taking the square root of Simpson's diversity index across productive rearrangements. TCRdb took this table from immuneACCESS and kept in-frame rearrangements with V and J called. Such tables lack part of the clones; where checked against another copy, unresolved V genes explain under half of the gap, and the rest is unexplained. The DNA gave D and trimming, while V, J and clone size come from that table. Across this sample there are 200,000 to 250,000 clones, with 70% to 90% seen only once. The ten most abundant clones make up about 3% of the sample.

Concerning this clone itself: Which antigen it targets is not known. No base qualities exist here, and no much larger clone lies one base off it.

A second Seattle source provided samples from volunteer blood donors who had recovered from COVID-19. Each collaborating institution followed its own protocols to collect whole blood in K2EDTA tubes. Collaborator samples were shipped for TCRbeta analysis as frozen whole blood, isolated PBMCs, or DNA extracted from either sample type. The CDR3 contains 14 residues, cysteine and phenylalanine counted. Only the CDR3 region is kept as DNA, spanning 42 bases read in frame from base 1. Reading the germline V gene (reference sequence) gives CDR1 MNHEY and CDR2 SMNVEV. V lost 5 bases and J lost 4 bases, and the count of bases not matched to a germline gene is 5.

The sample comprised peripheral blood. This TCR was sampled from a man aged 45-65 years who had recovered from COVID-19. The chain links TRBV27 with TRBJ1-5; the junction holds 7 bases that match TRBD1. The CDR3 has the sequence CASSRTGWNQPQHF. The nucleotide sequence reads as follows: TGTGCCAGCAGTCGGACAGGATGGAATCAGCCCCAGCATTTT.